The rows below give T cell receptor beta chains drawn from one sample of a study of a mutant IDH1 vaccine in newly diagnosed glioma. Antigen specificity for these receptors is unknown. The method was immunoSEQ multiplex PCR; TCRdb's version includes in-frame clones alone and lacks a portion of them. The table has around 60,000 clones, around 83% seen once. The starting material was PBMCs, obtained from a glioma patient whose treatment included an IDH1 peptide vaccine. The receptors were sampled from a man aged 30 to 39 with glioma. Each CDR3 is given without its conserved first and last residue.

CDR3: ASSYLGTNEKLF
J: TRBJ1-4
V: TRBV6-6

CDR3: ASSPRVTREIGNTEAF
J: TRBJ1-1
V: TRBV18

CDR3: ASSLEALQY
J: TRBJ2-7
V: TRBV7-9

CDR3: ASSETSEPTDTQY
J: TRBJ2-3
V: TRBV6-1

CDR3: ASSNNRGSYT
J: TRBJ1-2
V: TRBV4-1

CDR3: ASSLRGPGSFPYEQY
J: TRBJ2-7
V: TRBV7-9

CDR3: ASSPGTGGTEAF
J: TRBJ1-1
V: TRBV6-4

CDR3: ASSLVAGRTEAF
J: TRBJ1-1
V: TRBV7-9

CDR3: ASSPDGWNSPLH
J: TRBJ1-6
V: TRBV9

CDR3: ASSTRPRDTQY
J: TRBJ2-3
V: TRBV9

CDR3: ASSSTGDRGPALH
J: TRBJ1-6
V: TRBV13

CDR3: ASSIPWTAYT
J: TRBJ1-2
V: TRBV19

CDR3: ASSVGLAGGAGNEQF
J: TRBJ2-1
V: TRBV7-2

CDR3: ASSGITVGSPLH
J: TRBJ1-6
V: TRBV5-6

CDR3: ASSFDRGLDNQPQH
J: TRBJ1-5
V: TRBV2

CDR3: ASSLGSLYNEQF
J: TRBJ2-1
V: TRBV11-2

CDR3: ASSQGTGAENQPQH
J: TRBJ1-5
V: TRBV4-1

CDR3: ASSSGRETNEKLF
J: TRBJ1-4
V: TRBV7-9

CDR3: ASSQEGRSNQPQH
J: TRBJ1-5
V: TRBV4-1

CDR3: ASSAVLGPQKAYGYT
J: TRBJ1-2
V: TRBV9

CDR3: ASSLDLGNYGYT
J: TRBJ1-2
V: TRBV5-4

CDR3: ASSLGTGGTDEQY
J: TRBJ2-7
V: TRBV7-2

CDR3: ASTSGTGRNEQF
J: TRBJ2-1
V: TRBV9

CDR3: ASSLNTGELF
J: TRBJ2-2
V: TRBV9

CDR3: ASSQDTWRRGDSYEQY
J: TRBJ2-7
V: TRBV4-1

CDR3: ASSFFGQAQGGTEAF
J: TRBJ1-1
V: TRBV7-9

CDR3: ASSEAVGAQAVTEAF
J: TRBJ1-1
V: TRBV2

CDR3: ASRVGGAGNQPQH
J: TRBJ1-5
V: TRBV28

CDR3: ASSPGTNYGYT
J: TRBJ1-2
V: TRBV18

CDR3: ASSLQGNQPQH
J: TRBJ1-5
V: TRBV27

CDR3: ASRDQNRNTEAF
J: TRBJ1-1
V: TRBV4-2

CDR3: ASSLGGIEQY
J: TRBJ2-7
V: TRBV5-6

CDR3: ASSLPGLAGENLSTDTQY
J: TRBJ2-3
V: TRBV27

CDR3: ASSYYRATNEKLF
J: TRBJ1-4
V: TRBV6-5

CDR3: ASSLDRDRYSPLH
J: TRBJ1-6
V: TRBV7-6

CDR3: ASSPFDSLYGYT
J: TRBJ1-2
V: TRBV5-6

CDR3: ASSSRVNQPQH
J: TRBJ1-5
V: TRBV7-2

CDR3: ASSLDRDVSYEQY
J: TRBJ2-7
V: TRBV11-2

CDR3: ASSVGFQGEQF
J: TRBJ2-1
V: TRBV9

CDR3: AIWGGATYEQY
J: TRBJ2-7
V: TRBV10-3

CDR3: ASSLEVGLGLSNTGELF
J: TRBJ2-2
V: TRBV7-6

CDR3: ASSASGSGRHNEQF
J: TRBJ2-1
V: TRBV6-1

CDR3: ASSEGTSGEQY
J: TRBJ2-7
V: TRBV6-4

CDR3: ASSMTEADTQY
J: TRBJ2-3
V: TRBV19

CDR3: ASSAHRGGYT
J: TRBJ1-2
V: TRBV19

CDR3: ASSQQGNYGYT
J: TRBJ1-2
V: TRBV7-9

CDR3: ASSLVAGSVRSYNSPLH
J: TRBJ1-6
V: TRBV7-6

CDR3: ASSPSQETQY
J: TRBJ2-5
V: TRBV18

CDR3: ASSYQGRTEAF
J: TRBJ1-1
V: TRBV5-4

CDR3: ASNKGGGYEQY
J: TRBJ2-7
V: TRBV10-2

CDR3: ASSKVGGGLHNEQF
J: TRBJ2-1
V: TRBV21-1

CDR3: ASTNEAGRYTEAF
J: TRBJ1-1
V: TRBV5-4

CDR3: ASSLGQGIHQPQH
J: TRBJ1-5
V: TRBV2

CDR3: ANLGPGRTGGWGYT
J: TRBJ1-2
V: TRBV5-1

CDR3: ASSKSGPTLGYT
J: TRBJ1-2
V: TRBV7-9

CDR3: ASSFYRGNQPQH
J: TRBJ1-5
V: TRBV6-5

CDR3: ASSIDGGDSISYEQY
J: TRBJ2-7
V: TRBV19

CDR3: ASSPPDNEQF
J: TRBJ2-1
V: TRBV4-1

CDR3: ASSLGGAGDTQY
J: TRBJ2-3
V: TRBV11-2